This T cell receptor beta chain was obtained from a study of shared clonotypes between healthy human individuals. This clone was recorded once. Clones were read by immunoSEQ multiplex PCR, and TCRdb kept only the in-frame ones, dropping some. The sample lists fewer than 1.8 million clones, 97% to 99% occurring once. The CDR3 contains 15 residues. CDR1 SGHNT and CDR2 YYREEE come from the germline V gene (reference sequence). Germline trimming cut 2 bases from V and 4 bases from J; bases unmatched to any gene: 3. The specimen was naive CD4+ T cells sorted from blood. Subset: CD45RA+ positively selected. The V call is TRBV5-4, the J call TRBJ2-1; 10 positions match TRBD2. The receptor was derived from a man aged 25 to 40 in good health. CDR3: CASSFSSGGYNEQFF. Here the CDR3 DNA reads TGTGCCAGCAGCTTCTCTAGCGGGGGTTACAATGAGCAGTTCTTC.